This T cell receptor (beta chain) was retrieved from a study of CD8 T cells in ankylosing spondylitis. Findings and limits, study-wide: What seemed typical of ankylosing spondylitis blood was a TCR beta motif built from roughly eight highly homologous variants. Relatively scarce in peripheral blood, disease-linked clones were CD8+. A subset of motif variants has previously been described in the synovial fluid and blood of reactive arthritis.

With molecular barcodes, quantitative 5'-RACE was used to make the TCR beta libraries. TCRdb fed the 5' RACE reads into MiXCR, producing one record per CDR3 protein. The sample includes around 340,000 distinct CDR3 sequences, about 15% of them seen just once. This CDR3 comprises 15 residues. Deletions cut 3 bases from V and 0 bases from J, with 13 bases between. Germline CDR1 and CDR2: SGDLS and YYNGEE. Points on this clonotype: Antigen specificity is unknown.

The chain combines TRBV9 with TRBJ2-7; unclear D gene. Sequencing used blood, either unsorted or a sorted T cell fraction (not recorded which). This receptor was identified in a male donor with ankylosing spondylitis or in good health (not recorded which). CDR3 nucleotide sequence: TGTGCCAGCAGCGCCTCTCTAATGTCCTCCTACGAGCAGTACTTC. Its translation is CASSASLMSSYEQYF. Combining the CDR3 with reference TRBV9 and TRBJ2-7 gives the whole variable domain DSGVTQTPKHLITATGQRVTLRCSPRSGDLSVYWYQQSLDQGLQFLIQYYNGEERAKGNILERFSAQQFPDLHSELNLSSLELGDSALYFCASSASLMSSYEQYFGPGTRLTVT.